This T cell receptor beta chain was sequenced during a study of T cell repertoires in cytomegalovirus infection. Looking at the study overall: Indications of both CMV infection and matching HLA type were provided by public TCR beta signatures.

Many counts were recorded for this clonotype. TCRdb ran MiXCR on the reads and lists one entry per CDR3 protein. The sample contains around 210,000 distinct CDR3 sequences, approximately 7% of which appear only once. The sequence was collected from a human donor in good health (CMV status not recorded). Some clones in this sample may be carry-over from other donors' samples. Sequenced input: PBMCs.

The chain's CDR3 is CASSVGGPVSDTQYF. The CDR3 DNA reads TGTGCCAGCAGTGTTGGGGGGCCGGTAAGCGATACGCAGTATTTT. J is TRBJ2-3 and V is TRBV6-2 or TRBV6-3; D is tentatively TRBD1 or TRBD2 (6 bases each). The germline CDR1 and CDR2 sequences are MNHEY and SVGEGT. The CDR3 contains 15 residues. Trimming pared 5 bases from V and 6 bases from J, leaving 18 bases between.